This TCR beta chain was sequenced for a study of CD8 T cells in ankylosing spondylitis. Study observations and caveats: A TCR beta motif of eight or nine highly homologous variants seemed to mark ankylosing spondylitis blood.

TCRdb re-analysed the 5' RACE reads in MiXCR, keeping a single row per CDR3 protein. The repertoire holds 750,000 to 850,000 distinct CDR3 sequences, with around 11% as singletons. A remark on this clonotype: Its specificity is not known.

CDR1 and CDR2 from the germline V gene are KGHSH and LQKENI. Trimming pared 5 bases from V and 0 bases from J, leaving 8 bases between. The CDR3 runs to 14 residues. The TCR originated in a male donor with ankylosing spondylitis. The source material was blood, either unsorted or a sorted T cell fraction (not recorded which). The chain links TRBV18 to TRBJ1-5, with D perhaps TRBD1 (5 bases). CDR3 bases: TGTGCCAGCTCAGCAGGGAATAGCAATCAGCCCCAGCATTTT. Translating it yields CASSAGNSNQPQHF.